The clone carrying this TCR beta chain was seen a handful of times. The V segment lost 2 bases and the J segment 12 bases; nucleotides outside the gene matches: 6. The CDR3 extends over 12 amino acids. Germline-derived CDR1 and CDR2 are PRHDT and FYEKMQ (reference sequence). Generated by immunoSEQ multiplex PCR, the TCRdb table keeps only in-frame clones and is missing some. The sample holds 85,000 to 130,000 clones, around 90% seen once. The sample comes from a study of T cell changes during pregnancy in multiple sclerosis. The V call is TRBV13, the J call TRBJ2-7, with TRBD1 matching 8 bases. The clonotype was recovered from a female donor with multiple sclerosis, enrolled in a pregnancy study. The sequencing used peripheral blood, collected before pregnancy. The CDR3 region has the DNA TGTGCCAGCAGCTTAAGAGGACAGGGTATGTACTTC. It yields the protein CASSLRGQGMYF.